A single sample is the source of the 10 T cell receptor beta chains below, sequenced in a study of patients and donors after allogeneic stem cell transplantation. TCRdb fed the RT-PCR reads into MiXCR, producing one record per CDR3 protein. The table shows 400,000 to 450,000 distinct CDR3 sequences, with 16% occurring only once. The sequencing sample was made of blood, either unsorted or a sorted T cell fraction (not recorded which). These receptors originate from a human donor who was either an allogeneic HSCT recipient or a stem cell or donor lymphocyte infusion donor (not recorded which). It is not recorded whose cells these are; they may come from a transplant donor.

This clonotype was seen only a few times. This chain joins TRBV7-9 and TRBJ1-1; D is possibly TRBD1 (6 bases). The CDR3 is made up of 14 amino acids. Trimming left V 2 bases short and J 1 base short, with 8 bases between. Germline CDR1 and CDR2: SEHNR and FQNEAQ (reference sequence). The CDR3 DNA follows: TGTGCCAGCAGCTTAATGGGACAGAACACTGAAGCTTTCTTT. It specifies CASSLMGQNTEAFF.

The sample holds a few counts of this clonotype. The chain's CDR3 is CASDRRVNQPQHF. CDR3 DNA sequence: TGTGCCAGCGATAGGAGGGTTAATCAGCCCCAGCATTTT. V is TRBV12-3 or TRBV12-4 and J is TRBJ1-5; unclear D gene. The CDR3 sequence is 13 residues long. V was cut by 8 bases and J by 4 bases, with 12 bases left in between.

The V call is TRBV7-6, the J call TRBJ1-5, with 10 bases identical to TRBD1. The CDR3 is 16 amino acids. Germline V gives CDR1 SGHVS, CDR2 FNYEAQ. V lost 3 bases to trimming and J lost 5 bases; unmatched junction nucleotides: 7. CDR3 sequence: CASSLGQGRPDQPQHF. The CDR3 coding sequence is TGTGCCAGCAGCTTGGGACAGGGGAGGCCCGATCAGCCCCAGCATTTT.

This clonotype was observed a handful of times. The chain links TRBV20-1 to TRBJ2-5; tentatively, D is TRBD2 (7 bases). V lost 8 bases to trimming and J lost 7 bases, with 29 bases between them. Germline V CDR1 and CDR2: DFQATT, SNEGSKA (reference sequence). The CDR3 contains 16 residues. CDR3 bases: TGCAGTCCGACGAGTGGACAGAGGGGCGGGGGAGGGACCCAGTACTTC. Translation: CSPTSGQRGGGGTQYF.

The chain is built from TRBV4-1 and TRBJ2-1, with a weak D call TRBD2 (6 bases). CDR1 and CDR2 from the germline V gene are MGHRA and YSYEKL. Between the trimmed V and J ends, which lost 8 bases and 5 bases, there was a span of 10 bases. The CDR3 has 12 residues. The chain's CDR3 is CASGWGDNEQFF. CDR3 DNA: TGCGCCAGCGGATGGGGGGACAATGAGCAGTTCTTC.

This clonotype appeared a few times. The J gene is TRBJ2-5, the V gene TRBV7-2; no clear D gene. Germline V lookup: CDR1 SGHTA, CDR2 FQGNSA. CDR3 length: 15 residues. With 1 base removed from V and 1 base from J, the gap between germline ends came to 10 bases. The CDR3 spells CASSLGPGAQETQYF. The CDR3 DNA follows: TGTGCCAGCAGCTTAGGGCCGGGCGCCCAAGAGACCCAGTACTTC.

This clonotype was seen a handful of times. The chain has TRBV5-1 and TRBJ2-7; 9 positions match TRBD2. Per germline, CDR1 SGHRS and CDR2 YFSETQ. The junction had 9 bases not matched to a gene; V was cut back by 4 bases and J by 4 bases. The CDR3 contains 15 residues. This chain's CDR3 is CASSPVSGSLYEQYF. The CDR3 bases are TGCGCCAGCAGCCCCGTTAGCGGGAGTTTGTACGAGCAGTACTTC.

This clonotype has only one observation. The J gene is TRBJ1-6, the V gene TRBV4-3; perhaps TRBD1 as D (5 bases). This CDR3 comprises 15 residues. V lost 3 bases to trimming and J lost 9 bases, with 15 bases between them. The germline gives CDR1 LGHNA, CDR2 YSLEER. The CDR3: CASSQAQGEGSPLHF. The CDR3, as DNA: TGCGCCAGCAGCCAGGCCCAGGGAGAAGGTTCACCCCTCCACTTT.

This clonotype was counted between two and nine times. The chain carries TRBV20-1 and TRBJ1-5; D is possibly TRBD1 (5 bases). Trimming shortened V by 0 bases and J by 3 bases, and 12 bases separated the two germline ends. This CDR3 region has 15 residues. Germline V lookup: CDR1 DFQATT, CDR2 SNEGSKA (reference sequence). The CDR3 is CSARDPGGYNQPQHF. The CDR3 nucleotides read TGCAGTGCTAGAGACCCGGGGGGTTACAATCAGCCCCAGCATTTT.

The V gene is TRBV11-1, the J gene TRBJ2-2; tentatively, D is TRBD1 or TRBD2 (6 bases each). CDR1 is SGHAT, CDR2 FQDESV, per germline (reference sequence). V lost 8 bases and J lost 0, with 22 bases in between. The length of the CDR3 is 18 residues. The CDR3 region has the DNA TGTGCCAGCCCCTACGAGGGGGGCGCGGAGGCGAACACCGGGGAGCTGTTTTTT. Amino acids: CASPYEGGAEANTGELFF.